This TCR beta chain comes out of a study of blood T cell repertoires in COVID-19. Overall study: Acute and convalescent COVID-19 specimens originated in the United States, Italy and Spain. T cells, B-cell-depleted T cells, or PBMCs supplied cDNA or gDNA.

In the original workflow: From reference gene primer amplification, estimates of nucleated cell counts were derived. Clones were sequenced by immunoSEQ multiplex PCR, and TCRdb holds only the in-frame ones, with some missing. D and trimming come from the DNA, and the V and J calls and clone size come from that table. Altogether about 92,000 clones are present, around 85% being singletons, with the ten largest covering roughly an eighth. This clonotype was sampled from a human donor in a cohort sampled during active COVID-19. The specimen sequenced was peripheral blood.

The CDR3 protein is CASSQGTGERKLFF. The CDR3 DNA reads TGTGCCAGCAGCCAGGGGACAGGGGAACGGAAACTGTTTTTT. J is TRBJ1-4 and V is TRBV4-2; 10 bases match TRBD1. J was trimmed by 11 bases and V by 3 bases; bases with no gene match: 6. Germline V lookup: CDR1 LGHNA, CDR2 YNFKEQ. The CDR3 loop spans 14 amino acids.